The clone carrying this TCR beta chain was seen repeatedly, ten times or more. One junction end disagrees with the germline gene, perhaps due to a read error. These data originate in a study of T cells in Graves' hyperthyroidism and ophthalmopathy. RNA transcripts served as the template for amplifying TCR beta CDR3 regions. An initial round of RT-PCR targeting the TCR CDR3 relied on the HTBI primer set. MiXCR, applied by TCRdb to the multiplex PCR reads, yields one record per CDR3 protein. The table has about 300,000 distinct CDR3 sequences, roughly 18% seen once. Uncontrolled infection, other autoimmune disease, pregnancy or lactation excluded patients. The CDR3 is 15 amino acids. Germline values: CDR1 SNHLY, CDR2 FYNNEI.

The receptor comes from a man in his fifties with Graves' ophthalmopathy. The sample taken for sequencing was blood. The genes are TRBV2 and TRBJ2-1; TRBD1 matches at 8 bases. CDR3 region: CASSERTRTPGQAIF. The CDR3, as DNA: TGTGCCAGCAGTGAACGCACCCGTACCCCGGGACAGGCTATCTTC.